Sequencing of this T cell receptor (beta chain) was carried out in a study of identical twins. This clonotype was seen more than once but under ten times. TCRdb reprocessed the 5' RACE reads with MiXCR, giving one entry per CDR3 protein. Of approximately 190,000 distinct CDR3 sequences in the sample, roughly 15% are singletons; the top ten hold roughly two fifths. The sample was also linked to a second study, of T cells expressing NK-cell markers.

Sample: CD8+ T cells sorted from blood. This receptor was obtained from a woman younger than 35 in good health.

The CDR3 DNA follows: TGCGCCAGCAGCCAAGGGATTGGGGGAGAGACCCAGTACTTC. This codes for CASSQGIGGETQYF. The V and J genes are TRBV4-1 and TRBJ2-5; D may match TRBD1 or TRBD2 (5 bases each). CDR1 and CDR2 (germline): MGHRA, YSYEKL. This CDR3 has 14 amino acids. V lost 1 base and J lost 4, with 10 bases in between.